The T cell receptor (beta chain) under discussion was sequenced for a study of blood T cell repertoires in COVID-19. Study as a whole: Material from acute and convalescent COVID-19 was sourced from the United States, Italy and Spain.

Here immunoSEQ multiplex PCR was the method, and the copy in TCRdb shows in-frame clones only, minus some. Of roughly 380,000 clones listed, over 75% are singletons. Deletions cut 3 bases from V and 5 bases from J, with 14 bases between. Germline V gene data show CDR1 as MGHRA and CDR2 as YSYEKL. The CDR3 consists of 15 residues. The gene calls are TRBV4-1 and TRBJ1-5; tentative D call: TRBD1 (5 bases). The TCR originated in a woman between 40 and 55 years old with COVID-19, enrolled during active disease. Sequencing was carried out using peripheral blood. CDR3 protein: CASSQDQGPDQPQHF. The CDR3 DNA is TGCGCCAGCAGCCAGGACCAGGGTCCGGATCAGCCCCAGCATTTT.